This T cell receptor (beta chain) was sequenced during a study of T cell repertoires in cytomegalovirus infection. Study-level findings and limits: Across the ex vivo response, the dominant clonotypes were HLA-C-restricted CMV-specific TCR beta clonotypes.

This clonotype was found once. The antigen is unknown. Each CDR3 protein is one row after TCRdb ran MiXCR on the reads. There are 100,000 to 120,000 distinct CDR3 sequences in the sample; around 31% occur only once, and less than 45% lies in the top ten. V trimming: 1 base; J trimming: 3 bases; junction bases outside the gene matches: 7. Per germline, CDR1 PRHDT and CDR2 FYEKMQ (reference sequence). The CDR3 contains 16 residues. The material sequenced was CD8+ T cells from cultured PBMCs, taken from culture after CMV antigen stimulation. This clonotype was sampled from a human donor in good health (CMV status not recorded). Some clones in this sample may be carry-over from other donors' samples. The rearrangement joins TRBV13 to TRBJ1-1, with 8 bases fitting TRBD1. DNA of the CDR3: TGTGCCAGCAGCTTAGTTACAGGGGGTCCGGACACTGAAGCTTTCTTT. Residues: CASSLVTGGPDTEAFF.